The 20 T cell receptor beta chains listed next were all sequenced from one sample in a study of blood T cell repertoires in COVID-19. Only in-frame clones appear in the TCRdb table, and some are missing; sequencing was by immunoSEQ multiplex PCR. The sample carries about 500,000 clones, roughly nine tenths recorded once. The sequencing input was peripheral blood. The receptors shown here come from a woman aged 45-65 years with COVID-19, enrolled during active disease.

The V call is TRBV7-9, the J call TRBJ2-2, with a weak D call TRBD1 (5 bases). This CDR3 has 14 residues. Per germline, CDR1 SEHNR and CDR2 FQNEAQ (reference sequence). The V and J ends lost 3 bases and 6 bases respectively, with 11 bases between them. This CDR3 is CASSFWQGSGELFF. CDR3 DNA: TGTGCCAGCAGCTTTTGGCAGGGATCCGGGGAGCTGTTTTTT.

This chain links TRBV28 with TRBJ1-2; 10 positions agree with TRBD1. Germline-derived CDR1 and CDR2 are MDHEN and SYDVKM. The CDR3 runs to 16 residues. J lost 1 base, V lost 7 bases, and 9 bases had no gene match. CDR3 residues: CASNSGGTGDNYGYTF. In DNA, the CDR3 is TGTGCCAGCAATTCGGGGGGGACAGGGGATAACTATGGCTACACCTTC.

The chain couples TRBV6-5 to TRBJ2-3, with 7 bases fitting TRBD2. Germline V lookup: CDR1 MNHEY, CDR2 SVGAGI. The V gene end was trimmed by 2 bases and the J gene end by 2 bases; junction bases not matched to a gene: 4. This CDR3 spans 15 amino acids. The CDR3 DNA follows: TGTGCCAGCAGTTACAAGGGAGGGGTCACAGATACGCAGTATTTT. It specifies CASSYKGGVTDTQYF.

J is TRBJ2-1 and V is TRBV5-1, with a tentative D call TRBD1 (6 bases). CDR1 is SGHRS and CDR2 is YFSETQ in the germline V gene. CDR3 length: 16 residues. Between the trimmed V and J ends, which lost 4 bases and 8 bases, there was a span of 22 bases. The CDR3, as DNA: TGCGCCAGCAGCCCCGAACGACAGGTCCGAGGGGATGAGCAGTTCTTC. Translation gives CASSPERQVRGDEQFF. The complete variable domain, with remaining parts taken from reference TRBV5-1 and TRBJ2-1, reads KAGVTQTPRYLIKTRGQQVTLSCSPISGHRSVSWYQQTPGQGLQFLFEYFSETQRNKGNFPGRFSGRQFSNSRSEMNVSTLELGDSALYLCASSPERQVRGDEQFFGPGTRLTVL.

This CDR3 is CASSQEGAGRAFF. DNA of the CDR3: TGTGCCAGCAGCCAAGAGGGTGCGGGGAGAGCTTTCTTT. The rearrangement uses TRBV3-1 (or the pseudogene TRBV3-2) and TRBJ1-1; D is uncertain. The germline V and J ends were trimmed by 0 bases and 10 bases, with 12 bases remaining between them. CDR1 LGHDT and CDR2 YNNKEL come from the germline V gene (reference sequence). CDR3 size: 13 residues.

This clone occurred once. V gene TRBV9 combines with J gene TRBJ2-2, with D perhaps matching TRBD1 (6 bases). The length of the CDR3 is 17 residues. Per the germline V gene, CDR1 is SGDLS and CDR2 is YYNGEE. Trimming stripped 1 base from V and 6 bases from J, with 19 bases between. The CDR3 loop reads CASSVSVGTRDPGELFF. The CDR3, as DNA: TGTGCCAGCAGCGTAAGTGTCGGGACAAGGGACCCCGGGGAGCTGTTTTTT.

This chain connects TRBV4-2 to TRBJ1-4; a possible D gene is TRBD1 (6 bases). Between the trimmed V and J ends, which lost 4 bases and 12 bases, there was a span of 24 bases. The CDR3 has 16 residues. Germline assignment: CDR1 LGHNA and CDR2 YNFKEQ. CDR3 sequence reads: CASSRDRTDPGGELFF. CDR3 coding DNA: TGTGCCAGCAGCCGCGACCGGACAGACCCGGGGGGAGAACTGTTTTTT.

The chain recombines TRBV11-2 with TRBJ2-4, with D possibly TRBD2 on 6 matching bases. V lost 7 bases and J 8 bases, leaving 18 bases between the germline ends. This CDR3 is 14 amino acids long. Germline loops: CDR1 SGHAT, CDR2 FQNNGV. In nucleotides, the CDR3 is TGTGCCAGCACTCCAGGCGGGGTAGGGGACATTCAGTACTTC. Translated: CASTPGGVGDIQYF.

This chain joins TRBV25-1 and TRBJ1-1, with D unresolved. CDR1 and CDR2 (germline): MGHDK, SYGVNS. The CDR3 is made up of 14 amino acids. The V end was cut by 0 bases, the J end by 5 bases, with 10 bases between. The CDR3, as DNA: TGTGCCAGCAGTGAATACCGGGAAGGGACTGAAGCTTTCTTT. Translation: CASSEYREGTEAFF. Full variable domain (rest looked up from reference TRBV25-1 and TRBJ1-1): EADIYQTPRYLVIGTGKKITLECSQTMGHDKMYWYQQDPGMELHLIHYSYGVNSTEKGDLSSESTVSRIRTEHFPLTLESARPSHTSQYLCASSEYREGTEAFFGQGTRLTVV.

The genes are TRBV24-1 and TRBJ1-5; D possibly corresponds to TRBD1 (5 bases). Germline V gives CDR1 KGHDR, CDR2 SFDVKD. V was trimmed by 4 bases and J by 7 bases, leaving 10 bases between them. The CDR3 spans 13 residues. The CDR3 reads CATSETEDQPQHF. The CDR3 DNA is TGTGCCACCAGTGAGACAGAGGACCAGCCCCAGCATTTT.

The rearrangement joins TRBV30 to TRBJ2-7; 9 bases line up with TRBD2. Germline V gene lookup returns CDR1 GTSNPN and CDR2 SVGIG (reference sequence). The V and J ends lost 0 bases and 5 bases, in that order; junction bases with no gene match: 11. The CDR3 totals 16 residues. This chain's CDR3 is CAWSVRGRGGINEQYF. In DNA, the CDR3 is TGTGCCTGGAGTGTACGTGGGCGGGGGGGCATCAACGAGCAGTACTTC.

CDR3 sequence (DNA): TGTGCCAGCAGCTTAGGTGGCAGTCGATCTAGCACAGATACGCAGTATTTT. Translated: CASSLGGSRSSTDTQYF. J is TRBJ2-3 and V is TRBV7-7; D is unresolved. Germline V gives CDR1 SSHAT, CDR2 FNYEAQ (reference sequence). Trimming pared 1 base from V and 0 bases from J, leaving 14 bases between. The CDR3 contains 17 residues.

This sequence joins TRBV29-1 and TRBJ1-1; TRBD1 matches 7 bases. Germline CDR1 and CDR2: SQVTM and ANQGSEA. With 2 bases clipped from V and 4 bases from J, the junction kept 7 bases outside the gene matches. The CDR3 runs 14 residues. The CDR3 nucleotides read TGCAGCGTTGAACGCCAGGGGGTGGGCACTGAAGCTTTCTTT. Residues: CSVERQGVGTEAFF. The entire variable domain, with the rest obtained from reference TRBV29-1 and TRBJ1-1, is as follows: SAVISQKPSRDICQRGTSLTIQCQVDSQVTMMFWYRQQPGQSLTLIATANQGSEATYESGFVIDKFPISRPNLTFSTLTVSNMSPEDSSIYLCSVERQGVGTEAFFGQGTRLTVV.

Note on this clone: The identical CDR3 is also encoded by other nucleotide sequences in the sample. The chain joins TRBV27 to TRBJ1-5; 11 bases match TRBD1. The germline V gene has CDR1 MNHEY and CDR2 SMNVEV (reference sequence). V lost 5 bases and J lost 4; bases outside the gene matches: 4. The CDR3 length is 15 residues. CDR3 loop: CASSLGTGGNQPQHF. CDR3 nucleotides: TGTGCCAGCAGTCTAGGGACAGGGGGGAATCAGCCCCAGCATTTT.

This clone was detected only once. This chain joins TRBV5-4 and TRBJ1-2, with D tentatively TRBD1 (5 bases). V lost 4 bases to trimming and J lost 4 bases, with 8 bases between them. This CDR3 has 12 amino acids. Germline V lookup: CDR1 SGHNT, CDR2 YYREEE (reference sequence). The CDR3 spells CASSRDSYGYTF. DNA of the CDR3: TGTGCCAGCAGCCGGGACTCCTATGGCTACACCTTC.

The J gene is TRBJ2-1, the V gene TRBV27; 11 bases are a match to TRBD2. The CDR3 is made up of 17 amino acids. Trimming removed 7 bases from V and 10 bases from J; junction bases left unmatched: 18. CDR1 MNHEY and CDR2 SMNVEV come from the germline V gene (reference sequence). For the CDR3, the DNA is TGTGCCAGCACCCCTATTCTCGCTAGCGGGGGGCCTCGGGAGCAGTTCTTC. Translation: CASTPILASGGPREQFF.

This clone was picked up a small number of times. The chain combines TRBV2 with TRBJ2-2, with D possibly being TRBD2 (5 bases). V shed 3 bases and J shed 6 bases, with 8 bases lying between them. Germline V gives CDR1 SNHLY, CDR2 FYNNEI. CDR3 length equals 13 residues. CDR3 sequence (DNA): TGTGCCAGCAGTGAGACTAAAGCCGGGGAGCTGTTTTTT. It yields the protein CASSETKAGELFF.

The chain joins TRBV19 to TRBJ2-5, with 9 bases lining up with TRBD1. Germline loops: CDR1 LNHDA, CDR2 SQIVND (reference sequence). The V gene end was trimmed by 1 base and the J gene end by 5 bases; junction bases not matched to a gene: 5. This CDR3 contains 15 residues. CDR3 loop: CASSIVGQGGETQYF. The CDR3 nucleotides read TGTGCCAGTAGTATAGTGGGACAGGGAGGCGAGACCCAGTACTTC.

A remark on this clone: The same CDR3 also results from other DNA sequences found in this sample. The J gene is TRBJ2-7, the V gene TRBV18; D is unresolved. The CDR3 is made up of 11 amino acids. Trimming cost V 5 bases and J 3 bases, with 5 bases left between them. The germline V gene has CDR1 KGHSH and CDR2 LQKENI. In DNA, the CDR3 is TGTGCCAGCTCATCTAGCTACGAGCAGTACTTC. It is translated as CASSSSYEQYF.

The chain uses TRBV7-9 and TRBJ2-2; D gene ambiguous. Germline V lookup: CDR1 SEHNR, CDR2 FQNEAQ (reference sequence). V dropped 1 base and J dropped 6 bases, with 6 bases sitting between them. The CDR3 sequence is 13 residues long. The CDR3 coding sequence is TGTGCCAGCAGCTTAGGCGTTCCCGGGGAGCTGTTTTTT. The encoded protein is CASSLGVPGELFF.